This TCR beta chain was sequenced during a study of blood T cell repertoires in COVID-19. Whole-study context: Sites in the United States, Italy and Spain provided acute and convalescent COVID-19 samples. The cDNA or gDNA used as material had been derived from T cells, B-cell-depleted T cells, or PBMCs.

The authors' processing: From reference gene primer amplification, estimates of nucleated cell counts were derived. Generated by immunoSEQ multiplex PCR, the TCRdb table keeps only in-frame clones and is missing some. V and J calls and clone size are those listed in that table; D and trimming were worked out from the DNA. The sample lists more than 35,000 clones; about 82% were seen once. Sequenced input: peripheral blood. This TCR derives from a human donor in a cohort sampled during active COVID-19.

The CDR3 loop is CAWSPAGGGHYTDTQYF. The CDR3 DNA is TGTGCCTGGAGCCCGGCGGGGGGAGGCCACTACACAGATACGCAGTATTTT. V gene TRBV30 combines with J gene TRBJ2-3; 8 positions agree with TRBD2. Unmatched junction bases numbered 13, after V lost 3 bases and J lost 2 bases. The CDR3 runs to 17 residues. Germline V gene sequence: CDR1 GTSNPN, CDR2 SVGIG (reference sequence). The full variable domain, in which reference TRBV30 and TRBJ2-3 provide the parts outside the CDR3, is SQTIHQWPATLVQPVGSPLSLECTVEGTSNPNLYWYRQAAGRGLQLLFYSVGIGQISSEVPQNLSASRPQDRQFILSSKKLLLSDSGFYLCAWSPAGGGHYTDTQYFGPGTRLTVL.